The clone carrying this T cell receptor (beta chain) came up a few times. The antigen remains unidentified. The germline V gene encodes CDR1 SGHVS and CDR2 FQNEAQ. The CDR3 is made up of 14 amino acids. V was pared by 4 bases and J by 15 bases, with 23 bases between. This entry comes from a study of T-cell reconstitution after alpha-beta-depleted transplantation in children. Points from the study as a whole: The high TCRbeta diversity at day 60 in some patients came from surviving recipient T cells and thymic progenitors. Fresh T-cell production supplied most of the T-cell counts and diversity seen one year after transplant. As was reported, about two months after transplant, alpha-beta T cells came from several hundred expanded graft clones.

During its preparation, the TCRbeta library received unique molecular identifiers. In TCRdb, the PCR reads were re-called with MiXCR into one record per CDR3 protein. The repertoire holds about 170,000 distinct CDR3 sequences, with around 10% as singletons. This specimen consisted of PBMCs, obtained before TCRalphabeta/CD19-depleted stem cell transplant. This TCR was sampled from a boy between 2 and 10 years old with acute myeloid leukemia, due to receive a stem cell transplant. The rearrangement joins TRBV7-8 to TRBJ2-3; D is possibly TRBD1 (6 bases). The CDR3 DNA is TGTGCCAGCAGCTGGGCGGACAGCACAGATACGCGCTATTTT. Translated, it gives CASSWADSTDTRYF.